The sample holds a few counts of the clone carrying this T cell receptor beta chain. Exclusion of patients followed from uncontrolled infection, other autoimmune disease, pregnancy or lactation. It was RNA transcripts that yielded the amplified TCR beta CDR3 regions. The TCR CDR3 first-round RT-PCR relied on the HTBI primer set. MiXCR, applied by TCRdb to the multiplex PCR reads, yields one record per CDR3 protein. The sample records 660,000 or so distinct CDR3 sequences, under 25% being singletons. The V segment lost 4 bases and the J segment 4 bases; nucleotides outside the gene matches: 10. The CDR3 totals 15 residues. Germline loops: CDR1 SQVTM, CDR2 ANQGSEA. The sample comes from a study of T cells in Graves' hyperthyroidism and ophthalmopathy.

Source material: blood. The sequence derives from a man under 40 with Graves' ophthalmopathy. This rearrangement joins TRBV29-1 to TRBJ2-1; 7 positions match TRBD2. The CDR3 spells CSVVGAGKAYNEQFF. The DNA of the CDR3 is TGCAGCGTTGTTGGAGCGGGGAAGGCATACAATGAGCAGTTCTTC.